Each of the 19 T cell receptor beta chains below was sequenced from the same sample in a study of PD-L1 blockade in urothelial cancer (dated by TCRdb to about 2017). The sample's time point label, in plain terms: pretreatment peripheral blood. Preparation of the library involved the immunoSEQ multiplex PCR assay. In TCRdb, the immuneACCESS table is reduced to in-frame sequences with V and J assigned. These tables do not hold every clone; where another copy was compared, an unresolved V gene accounts for under half, and the others remain unexplained. For this sample there are 85,000 to 95,000 clones; nearly 90% appear just once. Of the sample, about 1.6% falls within the top ten clones. Sequencing was performed on PBMCs, taken around atezolizumab (anti-PD-L1) treatment. Every receptor here comes from a man in his fifties or sixties with urothelial cancer.

The chain carries TRBV9 and TRBJ2-1; 7 bases are shared with TRBD1. The length of the CDR3 is 17 residues. With 0 bases clipped from V and 0 bases from J, the junction kept 6 bases outside the gene matches. CDR1 and CDR2 (germline): SGDLS, YYNGEE. For the CDR3, the DNA is TGTGCCAGCAGCGTAGCGCCAGGGGACAGCTCCTACAATGAGCAGTTCTTC. Its translation is CASSVAPGDSSYNEQFF.

This clone showed up just a few times. The chain has TRBV2 and TRBJ2-7; TRBD2 matches 7 bases. The CDR3 loop spans 16 amino acids. Germline V gene data show CDR1 as SNHLY and CDR2 as FYNNEI. Trimming at V came to 3 bases and at J to 4 bases, leaving 12 bases not matched to a gene. In DNA form, the CDR3 reads TGTGCCAGCAGTGATTGGGTTGGCGGGGGATTATACGAGCAGTACTTC. Amino acids: CASSDWVGGGLYEQYF.

The chain links TRBV5-8 to TRBJ1-2, with 7 positions matching TRBD1. V lost 5 bases and J lost 3; bases outside the gene matches: 4. Germline CDR1 and CDR2: SGHTS and YDEGEE. The CDR3 has 13 residues. In nucleotides, the CDR3 is TGTGCCAGCAGAAGAACAGGGGACTATGGCTACACCTTC. Protein: CASRRTGDYGYTF.

The chain combines TRBV5-8 with TRBJ1-2; unclear D gene. This CDR3 is 13 amino acids long. V dropped 3 bases and J dropped 0 bases, with 6 bases sitting between them. Germline V CDR1 and CDR2: SGHTS, YDEGEE. CDR3: CASSSLTNYGYTF. The DNA for the CDR3 is TGTGCCAGCAGCTCTTTAACTAACTATGGCTACACCTTC.

J is TRBJ2-7 and V is TRBV14; TRBD2 aligns across 7 bases. CDR3 length: 14 amino acids. V dropped 4 bases and J dropped 4; count of bases not matched to a gene: 7. Germline lookup yields CDR1 SGHDN and CDR2 FVKESK. The CDR3 nucleotides read TGTGCCAGCAGCCCCCACGGGGGGTGGTACGAGCAGTACTTC. Translating gives CASSPHGGWYEQYF.

The DNA for the CDR3 is TGTGCCAGCAGGGGGAGCACCCAGTCCAATGGCTACACCTTC. As protein: CASRGSTQSNGYTF. The V and J genes are TRBV6-5 and TRBJ1-2; no clear D. CDR3 length equals 14 residues. CDR1 MNHEY and CDR2 SVGAGI come from the germline V gene. Between the trimmed V and J ends, which lost 6 bases and 6 bases, there was a span of 17 bases.

The chain couples TRBV12-5 to TRBJ2-1, with 9 bases lining up with TRBD2. CDR3 length: 19 amino acids. Looked up from germline, CDR1 is LGHNT and CDR2 is FRNRAP. With 4 bases clipped from V and 2 bases from J, the junction kept 15 bases outside the gene matches. In DNA, the CDR3 is TGTGCTAGTGGTTCTACGACTGGCGGGGGGGAAAACCCCTACAATGAGCAGTTCTTC. Translating it yields CASGSTTGGGENPYNEQFF.

This clone was seen once. The chain's CDR3 is CASSEQGNYGYTF. For the CDR3, the DNA is TGCGCCAGCAGTGAGCAGGGAAACTATGGCTACACCTTC. The V call is TRBV10-2, the J call TRBJ1-2; perhaps TRBD1 as D (5 bases). This CDR3 has 13 residues. From germline, CDR1 is WSHSY and CDR2 SAAADI. Deletions cut 2 bases from V and 2 bases from J, with 6 bases between.

The chain links TRBV15 to TRBJ2-5; 9 nucleotides align to TRBD1. In germline, CDR1 is LNHNV, CDR2 YYDKDF (reference sequence). The V segment lost 0 bases and the J segment 4 bases; nucleotides outside the gene matches: 9. This CDR3 is built from 17 residues. The CDR3 sequence: CATSRDSEGQGIETQYF. In DNA, the CDR3 is TGTGCCACCAGCAGAGATTCAGAGGGACAGGGAATAGAGACCCAGTACTTC.

The chain recombines TRBV7-2 with TRBJ1-5; D not certain. Per the germline V gene, CDR1 is SGHTA and CDR2 is FQGNSA. This CDR3 region has 13 residues. V shed 1 base and J shed 4 bases, with 5 bases lying between them. The CDR3 is CASSLGPNQPQHF. The CDR3 coding sequence is TGTGCCAGCAGCTTAGGTCCTAATCAGCCCCAGCATTTT.

V usage is TRBV6-1 and J usage is TRBJ2-2; no definite D call. Germline values: CDR1 MNHNS, CDR2 SASEGT. The CDR3 contains 15 residues. Trimming removed 6 bases from V and 1 base from J, with 12 bases in between. The CDR3 here is CASSVLPVNTGELFF. The CDR3 DNA sequence: TGTGCCAGCAGCGTACTACCGGTGAACACCGGGGAGCTGTTTTTT.

This clone has a single count. This chain joins TRBV5-1 and TRBJ1-5, with a possible D match to TRBD1 (5 bases). Looked up from germline, CDR1 is SGHRS and CDR2 is YFSETQ. The CDR3 is 15 amino acids. The V gene lost 0 bases and the J gene lost 4 bases, with 11 bases spanning the gap. The CDR3: CASSLDTTGNQPQHF. CDR3 sequence (DNA): TGCGCCAGCAGCTTGGATACTACAGGAAATCAGCCCCAGCATTTT.

The gene calls are TRBV5-1 and TRBJ2-7; 7 bases are shared with TRBD1. CDR1 SGHRS and CDR2 YFSETQ come from the germline V gene. The CDR3 is 16 residues long. The junction had 8 bases not matched to a gene; V was cut back by 1 base and J by 1 base. CDR3: CASSLRLGQFSYEQYF. In DNA, the CDR3 is TGCGCCAGCAGCTTGAGGCTGGGACAGTTTTCCTACGAGCAGTACTTC.

V gene TRBV5-6 combines with J gene TRBJ2-5, with D tentatively TRBD2 (5 bases). Trimming removed 0 bases from V and 0 bases from J, with 6 bases in between. Germline CDR1 SGHDT, CDR2 YYEEEE. The CDR3 has 14 amino acids. In DNA, the CDR3 is TGTGCCAGCAGCTTGGCGGGGTACCAAGAGACCCAGTACTTC. Protein product: CASSLAGYQETQYF.

This clone was detected a few times. This sequence joins TRBV7-2 and TRBJ2-1; 8 bases align to TRBD2. Germline-derived CDR1 and CDR2 are SGHTA and FQGNSA. This CDR3 has 14 residues. V shed 5 bases and J 6 bases; nucleotides not matched to a gene: 6. In DNA form, the CDR3 reads TGTGCCAGCAGCATAACAGGGACTAGCAATGAGCAGTTCTTC. Its translation is CASSITGTSNEQFF.

V and J are TRBV10-2 and TRBJ1-5; D is possibly TRBD1 (5 bases). Per the germline V gene, CDR1 is WSHSY and CDR2 is SAAADI. V was shortened by 0 bases and J by 1 base, with 19 bases between the two germline ends. The CDR3 sequence is 19 residues long. The CDR3 region has the DNA TGCGCCAGCAGTGAGTCGGCGGACATTTCAATCGGGAGCAATCAGCCCCAGCATTTT. Translating it yields CASSESADISIGSNQPQHF.

This clone appeared once. V and J are TRBV5-1 and TRBJ2-5, with 9 bases that match TRBD1. V was clipped by 0 bases and J by 5 bases; unmatched bases: 11. CDR1 is SGHRS, CDR2 YFSETQ, per germline. The CDR3 has 17 residues. The CDR3: CASSLGPQGAGGETQYF. As DNA, the CDR3 is TGCGCCAGCAGCTTGGGACCACAGGGGGCTGGAGGTGAGACCCAGTACTTC. Combining the CDR3 with reference TRBV5-1 and TRBJ2-5 gives the whole variable domain KAGVTQTPRYLIKTRGQQVTLSCSPISGHRSVSWYQQTPGQGLQFLFEYFSETQRNKGNFPGRFSGRQFSNSRSEMNVSTLELGDSALYLCASSLGPQGAGGETQYFGPGTRLLVL.

The J gene is TRBJ1-2, the V gene TRBV6-5; D is unresolved. Per germline, CDR1 MNHEY and CDR2 SVGAGI. CDR3 length: 11 amino acids. The germline V and J ends were trimmed by 5 bases and 4 bases, with 5 bases remaining between them. This chain's CDR3 is CASSPSYGYTF. In DNA form, the CDR3 reads TGTGCCAGCAGTCCCAGCTATGGCTACACCTTC.

CDR3 sequence: CSATRGTQETQYF. The CDR3 DNA follows: TGCAGCGCAACCAGGGGAACCCAAGAGACCCAGTACTTC. The rearrangement uses TRBV29-1 and TRBJ2-5; weak D call: TRBD1 (6 bases). The V gene lost 7 bases and the J gene lost 1 base, with 13 bases spanning the gap. The CDR3 sequence is 13 residues long. Looked up from germline, CDR1 is SQVTM and CDR2 is ANQGSEA.